The 25 T cell receptor beta chains given below trace back to one sample, sequenced in a study of cytomegalovirus exposure and HLA in healthy donors. The PCR ran on 60 Vbeta and 13 Jbeta primers. Repertoires were generated with immunoSEQ multiplex PCR, while TCRdb's copy carries only in-frame clones and drops some. This table has about 99,000 clones, 60% to 80% appearing once. Sequenced input: PBMCs. The receptors derive from a man in his 60s in good health and CMV-seropositive.

V gene TRBV7-2 combines with J gene TRBJ1-1, with a tentative D call TRBD1 (5 bases). Germline assignment: CDR1 SGHTA and CDR2 FQGNSA. CDR3 length equals 13 residues. The V end lost 1 base, the J end lost 14 bases, and 17 bases lay between the germline ends. The CDR3 region is CASSLGPQNRPFF. As DNA, the CDR3 is TGTGCCAGCAGCTTAGGTCCTCAAAACAGGCCCTTCTTT. The full variable domain, with the rest looked up from reference TRBV7-2 and TRBJ1-1, is GAGVSQSPSNKVTEKGKDVELRCDPISGHTALYWYRQSLGQGLEFLIYFQGNSAPDKSGLPSDRFSAERTGGSVSTLTIQRTQQEDSAVYLCASSLGPQNRPFFGQGTRLTVV.

This clone was counted once. The chain has TRBV7-6 and TRBJ1-4; possible D gene TRBD1, 5 bases. V gave up 6 bases and J gave up 4 bases, with 15 bases separating them. The CDR3 is 15 residues long. Germline V gene data show CDR1 as SGHVS and CDR2 as FNYEAQ. The DNA of the CDR3 is TGTGCCAGCAGTCGACAGACAAGTTTTAATGAAAAACTGTTTTTT. Its translation: CASSRQTSFNEKLFF. The full variable domain, in which reference TRBV7-6 and TRBJ1-4 provide the parts outside the CDR3, is GAGVSQSPRYKVTKRGQDVALRCDPISGHVSLYWYRQALGQGPEFLTYFNYEAQQDKSGLPNDRFSAERPEGSISTLTIQRTEQRDSAMYRCASSRQTSFNEKLFFGSGTQLSVL.

V gene TRBV19 combines with J gene TRBJ1-2, with TRBD1 as a possible D gene (6 bases). The CDR3 totals 14 residues. The V gene's germline CDR1 is LNHDA and CDR2 SQIVND (reference sequence). Trimming took off 2 bases at V and 4 bases at J, with 11 bases between the two ends. CDR3 nucleotides: TGTGCCAGTAGTATACCAGGGGAGGGCTATGGCTACACCTTC. This codes for CASSIPGEGYGYTF.

A note on this clone: Other nucleotide sequences from this sample produce the same CDR3. This sequence joins TRBV6-5 and TRBJ2-7, with 8 bases matching TRBD1. Germline values: CDR1 MNHEY, CDR2 SVGAGI. With 6 bases clipped from V and 3 bases from J, the junction kept 7 bases outside the gene matches. The CDR3 has 14 residues. The CDR3, as DNA: TGTGCCAGCAGCCCCGGGACAGGCGACTACGAGCAGTACTTC. Translated, it gives CASSPGTGDYEQYF.

V and J are TRBV5-1 and TRBJ2-7; D perhaps matches TRBD1 (6 bases). In germline, CDR1 is SGHRS, CDR2 YFSETQ. The germline V and J ends were trimmed by 4 bases and 4 bases, with 18 bases remaining between them. This CDR3 region has 15 residues. The CDR3 nucleotides are TGCGCCAGCAGCGGTACAGGGAGAATGAGGTACGAGCAGTACTTC. Protein: CASSGTGRMRYEQYF.

This clone was found once. The gene calls are TRBV5-6 and TRBJ2-5; 8 bases map to TRBD2. The CDR3 totals 15 residues. Germline loops: CDR1 SGHDT, CDR2 YYEEEE. The junction had 9 bases not matched to a gene; V was cut back by 1 base and J by 7 bases. For the CDR3, the DNA is TGTGCCAGCAGCTTGAACGGGGGGGGGTCTTGGACCCAGTACTTC. It encodes CASSLNGGGSWTQYF.

The chain couples TRBV7-6 to TRBJ1-1; possibly TRBD1 for D (5 bases). Between the trimmed V and J ends, which lost 1 base and 5 bases, there was a span of 8 bases. This CDR3 has 13 residues. The germline V gene encodes CDR1 SGHVS and CDR2 FNYEAQ. The CDR3 bases are TGTGCCAGCAGCTTAGTCCCAGGGACTGAAGCTTTCTTT. This translates into CASSLVPGTEAFF.

The chain is built from TRBV5-1 and TRBJ2-1; 10 bases line up with TRBD2. Germline trimming cut 0 bases from V and 7 bases from J; bases unmatched to any gene: 7. CDR1 and CDR2 (germline): SGHRS, YFSETQ. The CDR3 has 16 amino acids. The chain's CDR3 is CASSLGGLASLNEQFF. CDR3 sequence (DNA): TGCGCCAGCAGCTTGGGGGGACTAGCGTCGTTGAATGAGCAGTTCTTC.

The genes are TRBV19 and TRBJ1-5, with D unclear. Trimming cost V 0 bases and J 4 bases, with 10 bases left between them. Germline V lookup: CDR1 LNHDA, CDR2 SQIVND (reference sequence). This CDR3 has 15 amino acids. Here the CDR3 reads CASSIDFELNQPQHF. The CDR3 nucleotides read TGTGCCAGTAGTATAGACTTCGAGTTAAATCAGCCCCAGCATTTT.

In its sample, this clone was seen a few times. The chain uses TRBV4-3 and TRBJ2-6, with D tentatively TRBD2 (6 bases). This CDR3 spans 16 amino acids. CDR1 is LGHNA and CDR2 is YSLEER in the germline V gene. V shed 0 bases and J shed 3 bases, with 9 bases lying between them. The CDR3 protein is CASSQEAGSGANVLTF. The CDR3 DNA is TGCGCCAGCAGCCAAGAGGCGGGGAGTGGGGCCAACGTCCTGACTTTC.

CDR3 amino acids: CASSPVIGGNQPQHF. In DNA, the CDR3 is TGTGCCAGCAGCCCGGTTATCGGGGGCAATCAGCCCCAGCATTTT. This chain joins TRBV11-2 and TRBJ1-5; D is undetermined. Germline-derived CDR1 and CDR2 are SGHAT and FQNNGV. The CDR3 is 15 residues long. V gave up 5 bases and J gave up 2 bases, with 13 bases separating them.

This chain connects TRBV19 to TRBJ2-3, with 8 bases fitting TRBD2. The V gene's germline CDR1 is LNHDA and CDR2 SQIVND (reference sequence). The CDR3 length is 17 residues. The junction had 12 bases not matched to a gene; V was cut back by 5 bases and J by 2 bases. The CDR3 nucleotides are TGTGCCAGTAGTCCTTCTATGCGAGCGGGGGTCACAGATACGCAGTATTTT. Its translation: CASSPSMRAGVTDTQYF.

V is TRBV7-2 and J is TRBJ2-5; 14 bases are a match to TRBD2. The germline V gene has CDR1 SGHTA and CDR2 FQGNSA. The CDR3 has 17 amino acids. V shed 4 bases, J shed 3 bases, and the junction held 7 bases outside the gene matches. CDR3 bases: TGTGCCAGCAGCTCTAGGGGGACTAGCGGGGGAAAAGAGACCCAGTACTTC. It yields the protein CASSSRGTSGGKETQYF.

V is TRBV10-3 and J is TRBJ2-1; 9 nucleotides align to TRBD2. V gave up 4 bases and J gave up 7 bases; unmatched junction bases: 5. The CDR3 is 14 residues long. CDR1 and CDR2 from the germline V gene are ENHRY and SYGVKD. In DNA, the CDR3 is TGTGCCATCAGTGTTAGCGGGGGAGTTAATGAGCAGTTCTTC. Its translation: CAISVSGGVNEQFF.

The rearrangement links TRBV6-4 to TRBJ2-1, with D perhaps matching TRBD1 (6 bases). Germline V gene data show CDR1 as MRHNA and CDR2 as SNTAGT. Trimming stripped 3 bases from V and 4 bases from J, with 13 bases between. CDR3 length equals 15 residues. CDR3 protein: CASSENRVGYNEQFF. The CDR3 region has the DNA TGTGCCAGCAGTGAGAACAGGGTAGGATACAATGAGCAGTTCTTC.

The CDR3 region is CASSVAGTMNTEAFF. The DNA of the CDR3 is TGTGCCAGCAGCGTAGCGGGTACAATGAACACTGAAGCTTTCTTT. The genes are TRBV9 and TRBJ1-1; D call uncertain. V lost 0 bases to trimming and J lost 0 bases, with 9 bases between them. Germline CDR1 SGDLS, CDR2 YYNGEE. This CDR3 is built from 15 residues.

This clone has more than one count but fewer than ten. The sample carries other DNA sequences with the same CDR3. V usage is TRBV30 and J usage is TRBJ1-2; perhaps TRBD1 as D (6 bases). Looked up from germline, CDR1 is GTSNPN and CDR2 is SVGIG (reference sequence). Trimming shortened V by 1 base and J by 13 bases, and 19 bases separated the two germline ends. The CDR3 runs 13 residues. The DNA for the CDR3 is TGTGCCTGGAGTGGTGACAGGTGTGCCCCTAGCACCTTC. This sequence encodes CAWSGDRCAPSTF.

The J gene is TRBJ1-5, the V gene TRBV7-9; the D gene is possibly TRBD1 (6 bases). The CDR3 extends over 12 amino acids. Germline CDR1 and CDR2: SEHNR and FQNEAQ (reference sequence). Trimming left V 3 bases short and J 6 bases short, with 6 bases between. DNA of the CDR3: TGTGCCAGCAGCTTGACAGGTCAGCCCCAGCATTTT. Amino acid sequence: CASSLTGQPQHF.

The V and J genes are TRBV15 and TRBJ2-5, with D possibly being TRBD2 (5 bases). CDR3 length: 18 amino acids. Germline loops: CDR1 LNHNV, CDR2 YYDKDF (reference sequence). Trimming cost V 0 bases and J 2 bases, with 19 bases left between them. The CDR3 sequence is CATSREGEGPSAQETQYF. CDR3 coding DNA: TGTGCCACCAGCAGAGAAGGTGAGGGCCCGTCAGCTCAAGAGACCCAGTACTTC.

This chain connects TRBV19 to TRBJ1-3, with TRBD1 matching over 9 bases. The CDR3 is 15 residues long. V dropped 5 bases and J dropped 0; count of bases not matched to a gene: 2. Germline V gives CDR1 LNHDA, CDR2 SQIVND (reference sequence). CDR3 residues: CASSGTGYSGNTIYF. CDR3 nucleotide sequence: TGTGCCAGTAGTGGGACAGGGTACTCTGGAAACACCATATATTTT.

The chain recombines TRBV7-2 with TRBJ1-1; 10 nucleotides match TRBD1. CDR3 length: 14 residues. CDR1 and CDR2 from the germline V gene are SGHTA and FQGNSA. The trim removed 5 bases at V and 3 bases at J, leaving 3 bases unmatched. CDR3 sequence (DNA): TGTGCCAGCAGCACGACAGGGGGCCACACTGAAGCTTTCTTT. The encoded protein is CASSTTGGHTEAFF.

This clone came up a few times. The rearrangement links TRBV28 to TRBJ1-6, with D maybe TRBD1 (5 bases). The germline gives CDR1 MDHEN, CDR2 SYDVKM. This CDR3 is built from 14 residues. Trimming left V 2 bases short and J 9 bases short, with 11 bases between. The CDR3 loop is CASSLIQESSPLHF. Here the CDR3 DNA reads TGTGCCAGCAGTTTAATACAGGAAAGTTCACCCCTCCACTTT.

This chain connects TRBV30 to TRBJ1-5, with no clear D. The CDR3 length is 17 residues. Germline CDR1 reads GTSNPN; CDR2 reads SVGIG (reference sequence). V was shortened by 4 bases and J by 2 bases, with 21 bases between the two germline ends. The chain's CDR3 is CAWTYPGLSGGNQPQHF. As DNA, the CDR3 is TGTGCCTGGACGTACCCCGGACTGTCCGGGGGCAATCAGCCCCAGCATTTT.

The chain has TRBV7-4 and TRBJ1-3; 11 bases line up with TRBD1. V lost 1 base and J lost 4; bases outside the gene matches: 6. The CDR3 sequence is 17 residues long. Germline V gene sequence: CDR1 SGHVT, CDR2 SQSDAQ. The CDR3 sequence is CASSLGPGQGVGNTIYF. The CDR3 bases are TGTGCCAGCAGCTTAGGACCGGGACAGGGGGTCGGAAACACCATATATTTT.

This chain's CDR3 is CASRPRGRNTEAFF. CDR3 DNA: TGTGCCAGTCGACCCCGAGGGAGGAACACTGAAGCTTTCTTT. This chain connects TRBV19 to TRBJ1-1; D ambiguous. V lost 8 bases to trimming and J lost 1 base, with 14 bases between them. Per the germline V gene, CDR1 is LNHDA and CDR2 is SQIVND (reference sequence). This CDR3 is built from 14 residues.